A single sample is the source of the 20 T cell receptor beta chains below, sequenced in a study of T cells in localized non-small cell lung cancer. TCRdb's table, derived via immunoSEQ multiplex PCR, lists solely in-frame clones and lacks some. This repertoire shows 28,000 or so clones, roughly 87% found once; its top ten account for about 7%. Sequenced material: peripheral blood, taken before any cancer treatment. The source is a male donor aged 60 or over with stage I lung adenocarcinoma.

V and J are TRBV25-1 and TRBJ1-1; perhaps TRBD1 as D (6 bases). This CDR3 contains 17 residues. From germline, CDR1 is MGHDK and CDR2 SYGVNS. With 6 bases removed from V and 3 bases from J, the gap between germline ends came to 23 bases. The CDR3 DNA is TGTGCCAGCAGCGAACCCTGGGGGGGGGCTGAGGACACTGAAGCTTTCTTT. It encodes CASSEPWGGAEDTEAFF.

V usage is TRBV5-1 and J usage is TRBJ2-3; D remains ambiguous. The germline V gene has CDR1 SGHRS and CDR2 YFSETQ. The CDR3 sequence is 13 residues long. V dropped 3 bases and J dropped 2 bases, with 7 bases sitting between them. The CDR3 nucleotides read TGCGCCAGCAGCTCCTCATCCACAGATACGCAGTATTTT. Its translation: CASSSSSTDTQYF.

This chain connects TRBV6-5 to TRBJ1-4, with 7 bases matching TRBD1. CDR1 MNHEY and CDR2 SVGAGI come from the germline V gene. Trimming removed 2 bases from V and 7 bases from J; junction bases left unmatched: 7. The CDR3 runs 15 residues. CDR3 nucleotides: TGTGCCAGCAGTTACGAGGGGGCAAGAAGTGAAAAACTGTTTTTT. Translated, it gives CASSYEGARSEKLFF.

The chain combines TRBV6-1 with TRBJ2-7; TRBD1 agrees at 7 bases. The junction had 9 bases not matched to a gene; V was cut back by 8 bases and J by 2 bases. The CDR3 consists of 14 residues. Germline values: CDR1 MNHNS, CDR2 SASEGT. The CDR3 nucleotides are TGTGCCAGCCTAAAGGGGGCGATCCCCTACGAGCAGTACTTC. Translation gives CASLKGAIPYEQYF.

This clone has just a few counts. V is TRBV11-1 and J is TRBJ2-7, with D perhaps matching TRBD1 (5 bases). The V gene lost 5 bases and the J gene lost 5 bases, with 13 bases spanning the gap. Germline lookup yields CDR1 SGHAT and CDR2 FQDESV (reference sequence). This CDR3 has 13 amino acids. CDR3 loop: CASSKGPVDEQYF. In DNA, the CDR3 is TGTGCCAGCAGCAAGGGGCCTGTGGACGAGCAGTACTTC.

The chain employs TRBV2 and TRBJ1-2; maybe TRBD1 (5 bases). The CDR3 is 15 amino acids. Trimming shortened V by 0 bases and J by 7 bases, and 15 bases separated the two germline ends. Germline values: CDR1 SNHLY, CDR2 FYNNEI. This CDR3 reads CASSEAGPGDGGYTF. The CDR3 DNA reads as TGTGCCAGCAGTGAAGCTGGGCCGGGGGACGGTGGCTACACCTTC.

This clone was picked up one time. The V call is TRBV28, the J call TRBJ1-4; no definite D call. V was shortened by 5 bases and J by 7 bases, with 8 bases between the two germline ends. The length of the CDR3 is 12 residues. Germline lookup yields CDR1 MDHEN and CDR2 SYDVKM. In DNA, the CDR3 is TGTGCCAGCAGTCGGCCCACTGAAAAACTGTTTTTT. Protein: CASSRPTEKLFF.

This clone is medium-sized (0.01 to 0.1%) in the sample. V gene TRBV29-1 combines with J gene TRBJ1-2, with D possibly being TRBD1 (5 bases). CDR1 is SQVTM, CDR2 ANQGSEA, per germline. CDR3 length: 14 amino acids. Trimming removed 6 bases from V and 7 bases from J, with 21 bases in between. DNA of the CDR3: TGCAGCGTCTTCGGGGGGGAGATGCGGAGTGGCTACACCTTC. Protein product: CSVFGGEMRSGYTF.

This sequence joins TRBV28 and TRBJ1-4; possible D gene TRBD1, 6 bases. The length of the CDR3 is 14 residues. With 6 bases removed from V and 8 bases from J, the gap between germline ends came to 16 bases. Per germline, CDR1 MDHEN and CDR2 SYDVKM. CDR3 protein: CASSKTGISEKLFF. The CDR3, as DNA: TGTGCCAGCAGCAAGACAGGAATTTCCGAAAAACTGTTTTTT.

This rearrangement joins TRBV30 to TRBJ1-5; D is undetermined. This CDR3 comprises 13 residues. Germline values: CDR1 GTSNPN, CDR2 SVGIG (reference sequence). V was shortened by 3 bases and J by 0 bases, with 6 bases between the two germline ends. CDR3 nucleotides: TGTGCCTGGAGCCTGGGTAGCAATCAGCCCCAGCATTTT. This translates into CAWSLGSNQPQHF.

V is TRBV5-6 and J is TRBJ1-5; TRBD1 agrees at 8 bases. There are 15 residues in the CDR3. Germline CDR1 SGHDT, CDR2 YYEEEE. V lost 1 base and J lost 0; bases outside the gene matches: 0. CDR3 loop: CASSLTGGSNQPQHF. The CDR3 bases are TGTGCCAGCAGCTTGACAGGGGGTAGCAATCAGCCCCAGCATTTT. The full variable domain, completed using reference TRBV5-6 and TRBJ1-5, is DAGVTQSPTHLIKTRGQQVTLRCSPKSGHDTVSWYQQALGQGPQFIFQYYEEEERQRGNFPDRFSGHQFPNYSSELNVNALLLGDSALYLCASSLTGGSNQPQHFGDGTRLSIL.

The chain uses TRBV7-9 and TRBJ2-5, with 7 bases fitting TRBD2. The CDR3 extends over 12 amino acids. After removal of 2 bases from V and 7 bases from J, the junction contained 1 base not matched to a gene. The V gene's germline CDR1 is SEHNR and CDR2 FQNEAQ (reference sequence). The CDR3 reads CASSLSGGTQYF. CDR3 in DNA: TGTGCCAGCAGCTTATCGGGGGGGACCCAGTACTTC.

The CDR3 nucleotides are TGTGCCAGCAGCACAGGGTTCGAAAATTCACCCCTCCACTTT. Amino acids: CASSTGFENSPLHF. The chain recombines TRBV11-3 with TRBJ1-6; a possible D gene is TRBD1 (6 bases). The germline CDR1 and CDR2 sequences are SGHNT and YENEEA. V shed 5 bases and J shed 7 bases, with 12 bases lying between them. The CDR3 is made up of 14 amino acids.

The CDR3 bases are TGTGCCAGCAGTTATCAGGGGGCGCGAAACACCATATATTTT. Protein product: CASSYQGARNTIYF. The V gene is TRBV6-5, the J gene TRBJ1-3, with 8 bases fitting TRBD1. The CDR3 is 14 residues long. The J segment lost 5 bases and the V segment lost 3 bases, leaving 3 bases of the junction unmatched. Germline CDR1 reads MNHEY; CDR2 reads SVGAGI.

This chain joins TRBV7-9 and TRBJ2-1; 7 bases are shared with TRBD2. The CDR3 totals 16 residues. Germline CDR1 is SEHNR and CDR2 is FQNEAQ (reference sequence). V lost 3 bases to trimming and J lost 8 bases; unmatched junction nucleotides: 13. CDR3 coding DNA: TGTGCCAGCAGCTTGGCCCGGGGGGATGGTAGTCATGAGCAGTTCTTC. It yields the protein CASSLARGDGSHEQFF. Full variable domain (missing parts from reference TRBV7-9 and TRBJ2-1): DTGVSQNPRHKITKRGQNVTFRCDPISEHNRLYWYRQTLGQGPEFLTYFQNEAQLEKSRLLSDRFSAERPKGSFSTLEIQRTEQGDSAMYLCASSLARGDGSHEQFFGPGTRLTVL.

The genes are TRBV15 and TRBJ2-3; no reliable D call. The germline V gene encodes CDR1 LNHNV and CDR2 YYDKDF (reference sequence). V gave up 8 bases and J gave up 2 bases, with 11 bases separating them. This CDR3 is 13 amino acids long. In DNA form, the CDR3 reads TGTGCCACCGGGCCCCACCCCACAGATACGCAGTATTTT. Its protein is CATGPHPTDTQYF.

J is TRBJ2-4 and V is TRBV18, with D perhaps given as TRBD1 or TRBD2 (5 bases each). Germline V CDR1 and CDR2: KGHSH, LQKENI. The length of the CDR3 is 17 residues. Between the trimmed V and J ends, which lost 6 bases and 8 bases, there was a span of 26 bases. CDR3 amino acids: CASSPGGRGPKKDIQYF. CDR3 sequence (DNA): TGTGCCAGCTCGCCTGGTGGCCGGGGACCTAAAAAGGACATTCAGTACTTC.

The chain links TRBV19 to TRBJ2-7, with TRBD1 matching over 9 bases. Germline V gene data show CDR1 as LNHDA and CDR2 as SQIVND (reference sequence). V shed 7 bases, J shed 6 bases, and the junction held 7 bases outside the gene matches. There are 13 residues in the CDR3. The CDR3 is CASTGTGRPEQYF. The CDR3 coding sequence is TGTGCCAGTACCGGGACAGGGCGCCCCGAGCAGTACTTC.

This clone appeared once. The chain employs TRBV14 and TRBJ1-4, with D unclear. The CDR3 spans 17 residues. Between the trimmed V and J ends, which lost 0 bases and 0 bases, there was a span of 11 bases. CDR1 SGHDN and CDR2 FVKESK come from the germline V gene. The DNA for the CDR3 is TGTGCCAGCAGCCAAGAGGGCGGACTCGCAACTAATGAAAAACTGTTTTTT. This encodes CASSQEGGLATNEKLFF.

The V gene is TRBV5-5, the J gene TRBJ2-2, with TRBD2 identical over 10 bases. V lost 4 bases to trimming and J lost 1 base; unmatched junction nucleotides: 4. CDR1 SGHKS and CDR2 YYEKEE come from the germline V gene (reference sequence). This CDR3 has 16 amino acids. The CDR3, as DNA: TGTGCCAGCAGCCCAAGACTAGCGGGGAACACCGGGGAGCTGTTTTTT. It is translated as CASSPRLAGNTGELFF.